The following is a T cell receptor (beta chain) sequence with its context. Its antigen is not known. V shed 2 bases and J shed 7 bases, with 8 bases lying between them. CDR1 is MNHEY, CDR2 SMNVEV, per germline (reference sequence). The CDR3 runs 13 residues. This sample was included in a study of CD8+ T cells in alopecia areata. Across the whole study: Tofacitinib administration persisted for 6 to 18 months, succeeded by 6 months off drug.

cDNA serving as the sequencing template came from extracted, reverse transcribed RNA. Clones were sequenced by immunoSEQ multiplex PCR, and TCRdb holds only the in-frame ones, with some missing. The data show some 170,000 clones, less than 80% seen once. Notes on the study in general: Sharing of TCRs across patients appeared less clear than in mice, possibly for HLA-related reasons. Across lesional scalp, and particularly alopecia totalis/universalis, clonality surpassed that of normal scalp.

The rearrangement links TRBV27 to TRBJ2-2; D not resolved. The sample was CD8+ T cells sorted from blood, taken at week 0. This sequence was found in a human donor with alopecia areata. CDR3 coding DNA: TGTGCCAGCAGTTTAGGGGTGAACGGGGAGCTGTTTTTT. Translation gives CASSLGVNGELFF.